This T cell receptor beta chain appears in the sequencing data of a study of cytomegalovirus exposure and HLA in healthy donors (dated by TCRdb to the late 2010s). For context, the study as a whole: In an earlier analysis of approximately 640 of the donors, 276 Gb of sequence data and roughly 100 million unique TCR beta sequences from 150 million to 200 million T cells were reported. An early release that covered fewer than 750 HLA-typed donors contained approximately 300 gigabases of sequencing data and roughly 84 million unique TCR sequences. The study aimed to test whether signatures of past pathogen exposure could be identified by cataloging public T cell receptors. Among the roughly 400 genotyped donors, under 90% belonged to the genetic ancestry cluster associated with self-reported Caucasian donors. The later analysis used no new phenotypic data to find candidate immune exposures, relying instead on TCR beta sequences and their occurrence across donors. Among under 450 genotyped donors of the cohort, an average of around 240,000 unique TCR beta nucleotide sequences were sequenced per donor, 15% to 20% of them non-productive. Several DR-DQ haplotypes were handled as single units for association and clustering because linkage in the cohort was strong. Genome-wide SNP genotypes for about 60% of the 666 donors were used in a later genetic analysis, which treated that subset as a discovery cohort. Using immunosequencing, the study profiled T cell repertoires from 666 subjects and related those repertoires to cytomegalovirus serostatus. The number of typed donors differed by locus: about 629-630 for A, B, C, DRB1 and DQB1; approximately 530 for DQA1; 606 for DPA1; and roughly 470 for DPB1. The study combined high-throughput TCR immunosequencing, statistical association of individual TCRs with disease status, and machine learning to predict cytomegalovirus infection status. Donor age, sex, ethnicity and CMV serostatus were compiled alongside the repertoire data. Every discovery cohort repertoire had been produced on one sequencing platform. HLA typing included class I and class II loci at four-digit resolution. An earlier analysis of some 500 of the donors applied high-throughput TCR beta sequencing to assess whether each TCR beta V gene segment acted as functional or pseudogenic. A later analysis re-analyzed previously published TCR beta repertoires from 600 to 850 donors and added high-resolution HLA genotyping to study TCR occurrence patterns. A separate validation cohort of some 130 different subjects was used in addition to the 666-subject first cohort. Findings and caveats that apply to the study as a whole: In a later analysis, TCR association rates were found to vary across HLA loci, with the most associated TCRs seen for DRB1 alleles and the fewest for HLA-C alleles. In this cohort, only TCR beta chains were sequenced, and detectable features were limited by the absence of alpha or paired-chain data. Correlated functional status among segregating V segments might reflect linkage disequilibrium, but an unknown experimental factor could not be ruled out. At a false discovery rate of 0.05, a later analysis linked 15,000 to 20,000 TCR beta sequences to specific HLA alleles. A later analysis reported that several top co-occurrence clusters appeared linked to parvovirus B19, influenza, CMV and Epstein-Barr virus. Strong co-occurrence of HLA alleles, especially DR and DQ, made assigning TCR associations to individual alleles difficult. In a later analysis, HLA-associated TCR beta chains were found to be more clonally expanded and to have lower generation probabilities than equally common non-associated chains. According to a later analysis, most CMV-associated TCR beta chains appeared to be HLA-restricted, and the HLA associations seemed to be driven largely by CMV exposure. A further reported finding was that TCR beta sequences accurately predicted the HLA-A and HLA-B alleles for most subjects in the first cohort. A cluster of highly shared sequence variants was judged likely to be a technical artifact of the sequencing pipeline. For the cohort, immune exposure information was limited to CMV serostatus. Three of the identified cytomegalovirus-associated TCR beta chains were confirmed in vitro to be specific for cytomegalovirus antigens. An association between a missense DCLRE1C variant and V-gene and J-gene trimming of TCR beta chains was found in a later genetic analysis and replicated in an independent cohort. Compared with the roughly 670-donor mean, donors in an Asian-associated ancestry cluster had fewer N-insertions in productive TCRs, according to a later genetic analysis. In both the original and validation cohorts, the classifier was reported to diagnose cytomegalovirus status with high specificity and sensitivity. A total of about 180 TCR beta chains were listed by the study as associated with cytomegalovirus. The earlier analysis of approximately 590 of the donors excluded 15 to 20 rarely observed V segments, including chromosome 9 orphons, because counts were too low. An earlier analysis of several hundred of the donors showed that most TCR beta V segments appeared in productive rearrangements either about 90% or about 30% of the time, which broadly matched IMGT annotations. Because HLA typing was unavailable for some donors at each locus, only the typed subset was used in association tests. Most TCR sequences were seen in very few donors, while some public TCRs were found in many individuals. According to the authors, the approach could potentially be generalized to other disease states and immunological phenotypes. Some IMGT-functional V segments, including TRBV6-2 and TRBV6-3, could not be told apart with the 87-base-pair reads, so those segments were excluded. The presence/absence analyses assumed that sequencing depth was roughly uniform across donors, and that assumption may not be true.

Library preparation was by the immunoSEQ multiplex PCR assay. For the multiplex PCR, a mixture combining 60 forward primers for TCR Vbeta segments and 13 reverse primers for TCR Jbeta segments was used. Amplification of the CDR3 region of rearranged TCR beta genes was performed with a multiplex PCR assay on genomic DNA. The amplified TCR beta libraries were sequenced on the Illumina HiSeq System as 87-base-pair reads. The authors processed their data as follows. In a later analysis, 80 million or so unique TCR beta chains were counted across the roughly 670 repertoires, and roughly 11 million of these chains were shared by at least two donors. Raw reads were error-corrected and collapsed into unique sequences by a nearest-neighbor algorithm in which closely related sequences were merged to remove PCR and sequencing errors. CDR3 sequences were aligned to IMGT reference sequences to assign V, D and J gene segments. For a sequence to be retained, at least a six-nucleotide match to both a V gene segment and a J gene segment was required. A rearrangement was called productive if the CDR3 had no stop codons and remained in frame with V and J, and every other rearrangement was called non-productive. Following IMGT convention, CDR3 was defined as the stretch from the second conserved V-encoded cysteine to the conserved J-encoded phenylalanine. Sequences without an unambiguous match to a single V gene segment were excluded from the earlier analysis of almost 600 of the donors. An earlier analysis of some 500 of the donors classified V segments as functional when productive rearrangements were above 56.7% and as segregating when the standard deviation between donors was above 5%. A statistical classification framework was built to diagnose cytomegalovirus status from the catalog of TCR beta chain sequences. In a later analysis, V and J genes were assigned by comparing TCR nucleotide sequences against IMGT/GENE-DB human TR gene sequences. The TCRdist pipeline was used in a later analysis to assign CDR3 sequences and most-parsimonious VDJ recombination scenarios. In a later analysis, each TCR beta chain was defined by its CDR3 amino acid sequence together with its V-gene family, and reads without a unique V-gene family were excluded. To address suspected cross-contamination and a sequencing artifact, a later analysis removed roughly 640 highly shared, low-generation-probability nucleotide sequences. A later analysis calculated a clonal expansion index for each public chain from normalized within-repertoire ranks of inferred template counts. In a later analysis, generation probabilities were computed with a VDJ recombination model fitted to out-of-frame rearrangements, and the resulting probabilities were checked against IGoR. Hypergeometric tests were used in a later analysis to score TCR-TCR, TCR-HLA and TCR-CMV co-occurrence, with a repertoire-size bias correction applied to the TCR pairs. In a later analysis, false discovery rates were estimated by permuting HLA or CMV assignments 20 times. In a later analysis, co-occurring TCRs were grouped with DBSCAN, and TCRdist sequence similarity was added when clustering was performed within HLA-allele-positive subsets. Repertoires with fewer than 30,000 or more than 120,000 public chains, plus five repertoires with anomalous nucleotide sharing, were excluded from co-occurrence clustering. TCRdb obtained this table from immuneACCESS and retained in-frame rearrangements with V and J assigned. These tables miss some clones; where compared with another copy, unresolved V genes account for less than half of the shortfall, and the remainder is unexplained. The V and J calls and clone size come from that table; D and trimming were worked out from the DNA. The sample table holds more than 150,000 clones, of which about four fifths were seen once. The top ten clones comprise roughly 1.4% of the sample.

To note about this clone: It lacks a known antigen. Nothing much larger sits one base from this clone, and base qualities are not available.

The CDR3 holds 13 amino acids from the cysteine to the phenylalanine. The CDR3 DNA has 39 bases and is translated from base 1. Trimming costs V 4 bases and J 5 bases, and their ends lie 15 bases apart. CDR1 is given as SQVTM and CDR2 as ANQGSEA, both from the germline V gene. The cohort consisted of 600 to 750 healthy bone marrow donors. Cohort members were all nominally healthy when sampled, although unrecorded immune exposures were likely present. The donor tested CMV seronegative, placing the donor among the 300 to 450 seronegative members of the cohort. A peripheral blood sample was provided by each donor, and peripheral blood mononuclear cells were used for TCR beta sequencing. The Qiagen DNeasy Blood Extraction Kit was used to extract genomic DNA from the blood cell samples.

This receptor chain uses TRBV29-1 and TRBJ2-7, and the D gene may be TRBD2, 5 bases matching. Sequencing input: PBMCs. This receptor was identified in a man between 40 and 49 years old in good health and CMV-seronegative. The CDR3 region has the sequence CSVGRTPGDEQYF. The DNA sequence is TGCAGCGTTGGAAGAACGCCCGGGGACGAGCAGTACTTC.